One and the same sample provided the 18 T cell receptor beta chains below, sequenced in a study of T cell responses to AZD1222 COVID-19 vaccine. Some clones are missing from TCRdb's copy, which holds only in-frame ones; the method was immunoSEQ multiplex PCR. The repertoire holds around 140,000 clones, with 80% to 95% as singletons. This specimen consisted of peripheral blood, obtained 28 days after the second AZD1222 dose. Source of these receptors: an adult who received the AZD1222 COVID-19 vaccine.

J is TRBJ1-2 and V is TRBV4-3; 10 bases align to TRBD1. Trimming at V came to 0 bases and at J to 8 bases, leaving 6 bases not matched to a gene. CDR1 is LGHNA, CDR2 YSLEER, per germline. The CDR3 length is 15 residues. The CDR3 spells CASSQDQSTGGGYTF. CDR3 bases: TGCGCCAGCAGCCAAGATCAATCGACAGGGGGCGGCTACACCTTC.

The V gene is TRBV7-2, the J gene TRBJ2-7, with TRBD2 matching over 9 bases. V trimming: 2 bases; J trimming: 0 bases; junction bases outside the gene matches: 5. This CDR3 region has 16 residues. The germline CDR1 and CDR2 sequences are SGHTA and FQGNSA. This chain's CDR3 is CASSLRAGGSSYEQYF. The CDR3, as DNA: TGTGCCAGCAGCTTACGGGCGGGGGGGAGCTCCTACGAGCAGTACTTC.

The chain couples TRBV27 to TRBJ2-5; a possible D gene is TRBD1 (6 bases). The V end was cut by 7 bases, the J end by 8 bases, with 20 bases between. Per germline, CDR1 MNHEY and CDR2 SMNVEV (reference sequence). This CDR3 spans 14 amino acids. The CDR3 region has the DNA TGTGCCAGCAAGGGGGTAGTGGGCGGAGAAACCCAGTACTTC. Protein product: CASKGVVGGETQYF.

The chain combines TRBV3-1 (or the pseudogene TRBV3-2) with TRBJ1-5; D may be TRBD1 (6 bases). Trimming stripped 4 bases from V and 2 bases from J, with 24 bases between. Germline V lookup: CDR1 LGHDT, CDR2 YNNKEL (reference sequence). The CDR3 has 19 residues. CDR3 sequence: CASSPTGRTAGIGNQPQHF. In DNA form, the CDR3 reads TGTGCCAGCAGCCCTACCGGTCGGACAGCCGGGATCGGCAATCAGCCCCAGCATTTT.

The rearrangement links TRBV6-6 to TRBJ1-4; TRBD1 agrees at 8 bases. The CDR3 consists of 24 residues. The V gene end was trimmed by 5 bases and the J gene end by 1 base; junction bases not matched to a gene: 30. Germline values: CDR1 MNHNY, CDR2 SVGAGI (reference sequence). CDR3 in amino acids: CASSPEGQGVAQDSDYGTNEKLFF. In nucleotides, the CDR3 is TGTGCCAGCAGTCCAGAAGGACAGGGCGTGGCGCAGGATAGCGATTACGGAACTAATGAAAAACTGTTTTTT.

The chain combines TRBV19 with TRBJ1-1, with 7 positions matching TRBD1. CDR3 size: 13 residues. CDR1 LNHDA and CDR2 SQIVND come from the germline V gene (reference sequence). V lost 4 bases to trimming and J lost 4 bases; unmatched junction nucleotides: 3. The CDR3 DNA follows: TGTGCCAGTAGTACCAGACAGGGCACTGAAGCTTTCTTT. Protein sequence: CASSTRQGTEAFF.

The V and J genes are TRBV6-4 and TRBJ2-2; D gene ambiguous. The V gene's germline CDR1 is MRHNA and CDR2 SNTAGT. The length of the CDR3 is 13 residues. Trimming left V 3 bases short and J 2 bases short, with 4 bases between. CDR3 sequence: CASSDTNTGELFF. The CDR3 DNA sequence: TGTGCCAGCAGTGATACAAACACCGGGGAGCTGTTTTTT.

This chain connects TRBV27 to TRBJ2-6; tentative D call: TRBD1 (6 bases). Trimming left V 8 bases short and J 2 bases short, with 13 bases between. CDR3 length: 15 amino acids. Per the germline V gene, CDR1 is MNHEY and CDR2 is SMNVEV (reference sequence). The CDR3 reads CASAIYRAGANVLTF. CDR3 coding DNA: TGTGCCAGCGCAATATACAGGGCTGGGGCCAACGTCCTGACTTTC.

The V call is TRBV7-9, the J call TRBJ2-1; TRBD2 matches 12 bases. V was clipped by 8 bases and J by 9 bases; unmatched bases: 5. In germline, CDR1 is SEHNR, CDR2 FQNEAQ (reference sequence). This CDR3 has 13 residues. As DNA, the CDR3 is TGTGCCAGCCGACTAGCGGGAGTGGGTGAGCAGTTCTTC. Translation: CASRLAGVGEQFF.

CDR3 sequence: CASTLRQPTSASTNEKLFF. The CDR3 DNA is TGTGCCAGCACCCTGAGGCAGCCAACGTCCGCTTCAACTAATGAAAAACTGTTTTTT. The chain recombines TRBV27 with TRBJ1-4; D uncertain. The CDR3 covers 19 residues. Trimming cost V 7 bases and J 0 bases, with 24 bases left between them. Germline V gene lookup returns CDR1 MNHEY and CDR2 SMNVEV (reference sequence).

The chain links TRBV13 to TRBJ2-2, with a tentative D call TRBD1 (6 bases). The germline V gene encodes CDR1 PRHDT and CDR2 FYEKMQ (reference sequence). V was pared by 0 bases and J by 1 base, with 21 bases between. The CDR3 runs to 20 residues. CDR3 nucleotides: TGTGCCAGCAGCTTAGGAGATTGGCTACAGGGAAAACAGAACACCGGGGAGCTGTTTTTT. As protein: CASSLGDWLQGKQNTGELFF.

A note on this clone: Other DNA sequences from this sample encode an identical CDR3 as well. The CDR3 sequence is CASGSSGANVLTF. CDR3 sequence (DNA): TGTGCTAGTGGGTCCTCTGGGGCCAACGTCCTGACTTTC. This chain connects TRBV12-5 to TRBJ2-6; D gene unclear. V gave up 6 bases and J gave up 0 bases, with 3 bases separating them. The CDR3 covers 13 residues. The V gene's germline CDR1 is LGHNT and CDR2 FRNRAP.

V usage is TRBV6-2 or TRBV6-3 and J usage is TRBJ1-5; D remains unclear. The CDR3 covers 13 residues. V shed 2 bases and J shed 7 bases, with 9 bases lying between them. Germline assignment: CDR1 MNHEY and CDR2 SVGEGT. DNA for the CDR3: TGTGCCAGCAGTTACCTCTGGGTGCAGCCCCAGCATTTT. As protein: CASSYLWVQPQHF.

The V call is TRBV6-2 or TRBV6-3, the J call TRBJ2-7; TRBD1 aligns across 7 bases. The CDR3 extends over 18 amino acids. Germline CDR1 is MNHEY and CDR2 is SVGEGT. The trim removed 2 bases at V and 2 bases at J, leaving 15 bases unmatched. The CDR3 DNA sequence: TGTGCCAGCAGTTACCCCTGGCCGGGACAGAGAAGCACCTACGAGCAGTACTTC. This translates into CASSYPWPGQRSTYEQYF.

As to this clone: An end of the junction does not agree with germline; a read error may underlie this. The V and J genes are TRBV14 and TRBJ1-4, with TRBD1 matching over 8 bases. Per germline, CDR1 SGHDN and CDR2 FVKESK. The CDR3 consists of 9 residues. The CDR3, as DNA: TGTGCCGGATCGGGACAGGTTCTTTTT. Protein product: CAGSGQVLF. Looking up the rest from reference TRBV14 and TRBJ1-4 gives the full variable domain: EAGVTQFPSHSVIEKGQTVTLRCDPISGHDNLYWYRRVMGKEIKFLLHFVKESKQDESGMPNNRFLAERTGGTYSTLKVQPAELEDSGVYFCAGSGQVLFGSGTQLSVL.

The chain links TRBV19 to TRBJ2-5, with a possible D match to TRBD2 (6 bases). CDR1 LNHDA and CDR2 SQIVND come from the germline V gene (reference sequence). V lost 8 bases and J lost 2, with 12 bases in between. This CDR3 has 13 residues. DNA of the CDR3: TGTGCCAGTGGCGCGGGATGGCAAGAGACCCAGTACTTC. Protein product: CASGAGWQETQYF.

The V call is TRBV2, the J call TRBJ2-7; 7 bases match TRBD2. The length of the CDR3 is 14 residues. In germline, CDR1 is SNHLY, CDR2 FYNNEI. V gave up 4 bases and J gave up 2 bases; unmatched junction bases: 5. The CDR3 DNA sequence: TGTGCCAGCAGTGTTGGCGGGAGTCCCTACGAGCAGTACTTC. It codes for CASSVGGSPYEQYF.

This chain joins TRBV5-8 and TRBJ2-1; weak D call: TRBD1 (5 bases). Germline V gives CDR1 SGHTS, CDR2 YDEGEE. This CDR3 comprises 14 residues. With 2 bases removed from V and 5 bases from J, the gap between germline ends came to 11 bases. The CDR3 region is CASSFLVRDNEQFF. The CDR3 nucleotides are TGTGCCAGCAGCTTCCTAGTCAGGGACAATGAGCAGTTCTTC.